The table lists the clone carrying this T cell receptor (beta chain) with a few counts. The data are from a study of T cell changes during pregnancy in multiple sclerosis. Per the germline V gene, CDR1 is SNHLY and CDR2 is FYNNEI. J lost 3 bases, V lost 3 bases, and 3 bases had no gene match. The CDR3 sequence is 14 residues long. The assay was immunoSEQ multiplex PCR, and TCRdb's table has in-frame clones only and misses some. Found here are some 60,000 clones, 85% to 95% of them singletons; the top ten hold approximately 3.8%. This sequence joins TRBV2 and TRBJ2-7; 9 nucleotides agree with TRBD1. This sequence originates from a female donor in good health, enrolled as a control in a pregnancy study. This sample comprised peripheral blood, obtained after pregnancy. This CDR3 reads CASSEKTGGYEQYF. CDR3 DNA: TGTGCCAGCAGTGAGAAGACAGGGGGCTACGAGCAGTACTTC.